This T cell receptor (beta chain) was sequenced for a study of shared T cell receptors in the human thymus. Clones were read by immunoSEQ multiplex PCR, and TCRdb kept only the in-frame ones, dropping some. The repertoire has 500,000 to 850,000 clones, around 87% of them found once; the top ten carry 0.009% to 0.0095%. With V trimmed by 0 bases and J by 5 bases, 10 bases remained unmatched. Germline CDR1 SQVTM, CDR2 ANQGSEA. The CDR3 loop spans 16 amino acids. This clone has only a few counts. These same records also appear under a second study, on human thymus T cells. As that study records: Donation came from healthy Finnish infants having corrective surgery for congenital heart defects. Thymus tissue was removed during corrective cardiac surgery. Repertoires sampled from thymus and blood appeared biased in V and J gene usage. Related work showed strongly overlapping thymic repertoires across unrelated individuals.

The gene calls are TRBV29-1 and TRBJ2-5; 9 positions match TRBD1. This TCR was sampled from a boy in the first two years of life with a congenital heart defect. Sequenced input: thymocytes. The CDR3 DNA reads as TGCAGCGTTGAAGATCAAGTGACAGGGGGAACGGAGACCCAGTACTTC. It yields the protein CSVEDQVTGGTETQYF.